This is a list of T cell receptor beta chains from one sample in a study of T cell changes during pregnancy in multiple sclerosis. Produced via immunoSEQ multiplex PCR; TCRdb's table is partial and in-frame only. This table has roughly 63,000 clones, roughly 93% appearing once. This specimen was CD8+ T cells from peripheral blood mononuclear cells, taken in the second trimester of pregnancy. All receptors derive from a female donor with multiple sclerosis, enrolled in a pregnancy study. Both conserved end residues are trimmed from each CDR3. Part of the rows lack a size; the others show once, few, many or a class for expanded clones.

CDR3 protein | V gene | clone size | CDR3 length
ASSGALGTSNNEQF | TRBV9 | - | 14
SVTARLAGIGEQF | TRBV29-1 | - | 13
ASRRTGSYEQY | TRBV11-2 | once | 11
ASSQVSTGGRYEQY | TRBV4-1 | - | 14
ASSQGRNEQF | TRBV4-2 | - | 10
ATSRDGSGANVLT | TRBV15 | - | 13
ASSVAYRGGEQY | TRBV9 | medium-sized | 12
ASSVGANTEAF | TRBV7-6 | - | 11
ASSLSVGRAVRQF | TRBV11-1 | - | 13
ASTSYTDTQY | TRBV4-1 | - | 10
ASSLDEIVYEQY | TRBV7-9 | - | 12
AISGTGFIAEAF | TRBV10-3 | - | 12
ASSILAGRNEQF | TRBV6-5 | - | 12
AIGGTVANYGYT | TRBV10-3 | once | 12
ASSLGGREY | TRBV5-1 | - | 9
ASSSGATYEQY | TRBV7-6 | - | 11
ASSQVGFSSPLH | TRBV4-1 | - | 12
ASNNRDRVTDTQY | TRBV28 | - | 13
STNWETDTQY | TRBV29-1 | - | 10
ASSQTGFNTEAF | TRBV4-2 | - | 12
ASSHLSGGAVNEQF | TRBV4-1 | - | 14
ASSLTGSSYEQY | TRBV7-3 | - | 12
ASSARTSGSYNEQF | TRBV11-2 | - | 14
SAWDTHMNTEAF | TRBV29-1 | - | 12
ASSSRDRGLASGANVLT | TRBV5-4 | - | 17
ASLQIGQGYGYT | TRBV5-4 | - | 12
ASSDQFDRAVTDTQY | TRBV2 | - | 15
ASSLGQGADYGYT | TRBV5-1 | - | 13
ARGPYRGMNTEAF | TRBV21-1 | - | 13
ASSQDPGDSSPLH | TRBV4-1 | - | 13
AISESPPPGVTDTQY | TRBV10-3 | once | 15
ASSLSPGNTEAF | TRBV27 | - | 12
AWREQSGPQH | TRBV30 | few | 10